This TCR beta chain comes out of a study of cytomegalovirus exposure and HLA in healthy donors. Findings and limits, study-wide: A highly shared variant cluster was judged a likely technical artifact.

The CDR3 contains 14 residues. Germline V CDR1 and CDR2: SGHKS, YYEKEE (reference sequence). Losses at the gene ends were 4 bases for V and 1 base for J; bases not matched to a gene: 4. 60 Vbeta and 13 Jbeta primers were used in PCR. The repertoire was sequenced with immunoSEQ multiplex PCR; TCRdb's copy has only in-frame clones and lacks some. Among roughly 150,000 clones listed, roughly 80% were seen once. About this clone: Its antigen remains unknown.

The TCR comes from a man aged 45-65 years in good health and CMV-seropositive. The chain couples TRBV5-5 to TRBJ2-7, with TRBD1 identical over 8 bases. The specimen sequenced was PBMCs. This CDR3 reads CASSPDRGSYEQYF. Here the CDR3 DNA reads TGTGCCAGCAGCCCAGACAGGGGATCCTACGAGCAGTACTTC. Drawing the rest from reference TRBV5-5 and TRBJ2-7, the complete variable domain is DAGVTQSPTHLIKTRGQQVTLRCSPISGHKSVSWYQQVLGQGPQFIFQYYEKEERGRGNFPDRFSARQFPNYSSELNVNALLLGDSALYLCASSPDRGSYEQYFGPGTRLTVT.